The 10 T cell receptor beta chains listed next were all sequenced from one sample in a study of cytomegalovirus exposure and HLA in healthy donors. Researchers ran the PCR with 60 Vbeta and 13 Jbeta primers. Produced via immunoSEQ multiplex PCR; TCRdb's table is partial and in-frame only. The sample has approximately 160,000 clones; about four fifths are singletons. The sample was PBMCs. Receptor source: a man aged 25-45 years in good health and CMV-seropositive.

The chain uses TRBV11-2 and TRBJ2-1; TRBD2 aligns across 8 bases. Looked up from germline, CDR1 is SGHAT and CDR2 is FQNNGV. V shed 3 bases and J 4 bases; nucleotides not matched to a gene: 5. CDR3 length: 15 amino acids. This CDR3 reads CASSLTGGKYNEQFF. CDR3 nucleotides: TGTGCCAGCAGCTTGACGGGGGGGAAGTACAATGAGCAGTTCTTC.

V gene TRBV28 combines with J gene TRBJ1-3; tentative D call: TRBD1 (5 bases). CDR1 and CDR2 from the germline V gene are MDHEN and SYDVKM. The V end was cut by 7 bases, the J end by 3 bases, with 7 bases between. CDR3 length: 12 amino acids. The CDR3 loop reads CASTGFGNTIYF. CDR3 sequence (DNA): TGTGCCAGCACAGGGTTTGGAAACACCATATATTTT. Full variable domain (rest looked up from reference TRBV28 and TRBJ1-3): DVKVTQSSRYLVKRTGEKVFLECVQDMDHENMFWYRQDPGLGLRLIYFSYDVKMKEKGDIPEGYSVSREKKERFSLILESASTNQTSMYLCASTGFGNTIYFGEGSWLTVV.

J is TRBJ2-1 and V is TRBV30, with 9 bases aligning to TRBD2. Germline V gene sequence: CDR1 GTSNPN, CDR2 SVGIG (reference sequence). V lost 8 bases and J lost 7; bases outside the gene matches: 9. The CDR3 extends over 13 amino acids. The CDR3 DNA follows: TGTGCCACGGAAACTAGCGGGTTTAATGAGCAGTTCTTC. Its translation: CATETSGFNEQFF.

The chain couples TRBV9 to TRBJ2-3; 8 bases agree with TRBD2. Germline trimming cut 0 bases from V and 6 bases from J; bases unmatched to any gene: 18. Germline V gene lookup returns CDR1 SGDLS and CDR2 YYNGEE. This CDR3 region has 19 residues. The CDR3 loop reads CASSVATGQLSGRGDTQYF. DNA for the CDR3: TGTGCCAGCAGCGTAGCTACGGGGCAACTGAGCGGGAGAGGCGATACGCAGTATTTT. Together with reference TRBV9 and TRBJ2-3, the CDR3 gives the full variable domain: DSGVTQTPKHLITATGQRVTLRCSPRSGDLSVYWYQQSLDQGLQFLIQYYNGEERAKGNILERFSAQQFPDLHSELNLSSLELGDSALYFCASSVATGQLSGRGDTQYFGPGTRLTVL.

This clone was observed a few times. The genes are TRBV9 and TRBJ2-4; the match to TRBD2 covers 9 bases. CDR3 length: 15 amino acids. J was trimmed by 5 bases and V by 0 bases; bases with no gene match: 3. The germline CDR1 and CDR2 sequences are SGDLS and YYNGEE. CDR3 sequence: CASSVGGGRENIQYF. The CDR3 DNA sequence: TGTGCCAGCAGCGTAGGGGGCGGGAGGGAAAACATTCAGTACTTC. Complete variable domain (other parts from reference TRBV9 and TRBJ2-4): DSGVTQTPKHLITATGQRVTLRCSPRSGDLSVYWYQQSLDQGLQFLIQYYNGEERAKGNILERFSAQQFPDLHSELNLSSLELGDSALYFCASSVGGGRENIQYFGAGTRLSVL.

In its sample, this clone was seen a few times. The chain employs TRBV11-2 and TRBJ2-7; 7 bases agree with TRBD1. Germline assignment: CDR1 SGHAT and CDR2 FQNNGV. V shed 3 bases and J 4 bases; nucleotides not matched to a gene: 9. This CDR3 is 15 amino acids long. The CDR3 DNA follows: TGTGCCAGCAGCTTCTTCACCGGGACAGATTACGAGCAGTACTTC. Residues: CASSFFTGTDYEQYF.

The V call is TRBV2, the J call TRBJ1-2, with no clear D. The CDR3 runs to 15 residues. Trimming shortened V by 2 bases and J by 0 bases, and 10 bases separated the two germline ends. Per germline, CDR1 SNHLY and CDR2 FYNNEI. CDR3 sequence reads: CASSEMGSANYGYTF. The CDR3 DNA follows: TGTGCCAGCAGTGAAATGGGCTCAGCTAACTATGGCTACACCTTC. The full variable domain, with the rest looked up from reference TRBV2 and TRBJ1-2, is EPEVTQTPSHQVTQMGQEVILRCVPISNHLYFYWYRQILGQKVEFLVSFYNNEISEKSEIFDDQFSVERPDGSNFTLKIRSTKLEDSAMYFCASSEMGSANYGYTFGSGTRLTVV.

The chain couples TRBV6-6 to TRBJ2-2, with D possibly matching TRBD1 (5 bases). CDR1 is MNHNY, CDR2 SVGAGI, per germline (reference sequence). This CDR3 spans 16 amino acids. V was pared by 6 bases and J by 7 bases, with 21 bases between. CDR3 DNA sequence: TGTGCCAGCAGACTACAGGTTCTAGGGTTCAGCGGGGAGCTGTTTTTT. Its protein product is CASRLQVLGFSGELFF.

The rearrangement joins TRBV5-4 to TRBJ1-6; 7 nucleotides agree with TRBD1. CDR3 size: 17 residues. Germline V gives CDR1 SGHNT, CDR2 YYREEE (reference sequence). V lost 0 bases to trimming and J lost 1 base; unmatched junction nucleotides: 4. CDR3 sequence: CASSLGGGSSYNSPLHF. The DNA for the CDR3 is TGTGCCAGCAGCTTGGGAGGGGGCTCGTCCTATAATTCACCCCTCCACTTT.

The table lists this clone with a count of one. The rearrangement joins TRBV5-1 to TRBJ2-3; D might be TRBD2 (5 bases). Germline V lookup: CDR1 SGHRS, CDR2 YFSETQ. CDR3 length: 15 residues. Trimming cost V 1 base and J 1 base, with 10 bases left between them. The CDR3 nucleotides are TGCGCCAGCAGCTTGACTAGTTCTGGCACAGATACGCAGTATTTT. Protein product: CASSLTSSGTDTQYF.